This passage covers 6 T cell receptor beta chains from one sample sequenced in a study of blood T cell repertoires in COVID-19. Measured with immunoSEQ multiplex PCR; TCRdb has only the in-frame clones, and not every one. The data contain roughly 40,000 clones, more than 90% of them singletons. The sequenced sample consisted of peripheral blood. Receptors originate from a human donor in a cohort sampled during active COVID-19.

The V gene is TRBV5-4, the J gene TRBJ2-7; TRBD2 matches at 14 bases. This CDR3 is built from 17 residues. The germline CDR1 and CDR2 sequences are SGHNT and YYREEE (reference sequence). V lost 4 bases and J lost 2; bases outside the gene matches: 8. CDR3 DNA: TGTGCCAGCAGCCCAAAAGGACTAGCGGGAGGACCCTACGAGCAGTACTTC. It encodes CASSPKGLAGGPYEQYF.

This clone has more than one count but fewer than ten. The chain couples TRBV9 to TRBJ2-1; maybe TRBD1 (5 bases). CDR3 size: 13 residues. Deletions cut 7 bases from V and 5 bases from J, with 13 bases between. The V gene's germline CDR1 is SGDLS and CDR2 YYNGEE. Written as DNA, the CDR3 is TGTGCCAGCTCTCTACAGGTCAACAATGAGCAGTTCTTC. It encodes CASSLQVNNEQFF.

The CDR3: CASSLIMGGRTGELFF. The CDR3 nucleotides are TGTGCCAGCAGCTTAATTATGGGCGGGCGGACCGGGGAGCTGTTTTTT. This rearrangement joins TRBV7-2 to TRBJ2-2; maybe TRBD2 (5 bases). The CDR3 sequence is 16 residues long. V dropped 2 bases and J dropped 5 bases, with 15 bases sitting between them. Germline V gene sequence: CDR1 SGHTA, CDR2 FQGNSA.

V is TRBV3-1 (or the pseudogene TRBV3-2) and J is TRBJ2-7; 8 bases match TRBD1. CDR3 size: 13 residues. The V gene end was trimmed by 10 bases and the J gene end by 2 bases; junction bases not matched to a gene: 7. Per germline, CDR1 LGHDT and CDR2 YNNKEL (reference sequence). The CDR3 region is CATQDRGAYEQYF. Written as DNA, the CDR3 is TGTGCCACCCAAGACAGGGGCGCCTACGAGCAGTACTTC.

The chain has TRBV19 and TRBJ1-5, with a possible D match to TRBD1 (5 bases). CDR3 length equals 15 residues. CDR1 and CDR2 from the germline V gene are LNHDA and SQIVND (reference sequence). The V end lost 1 base, the J end lost 4 bases, and 11 bases lay between the germline ends. The CDR3 sequence is CASSIVAGRNQPQHF. The CDR3 bases are TGTGCCAGTAGTATAGTCGCAGGGCGTAATCAGCCCCAGCATTTT.

The chain has TRBV6-5 and TRBJ2-1; possible D gene TRBD1, 6 bases. V was cut by 5 bases and J by 1 base, with 9 bases left in between. CDR1 and CDR2 (germline): MNHEY, SVGAGI. There are 14 residues in the CDR3. CDR3 nucleotides: TGTGCCAGCAGTAAAACAGGGTCCTACAATGAGCAGTTCTTC. Translating gives CASSKTGSYNEQFF.